This record concerns one TCR beta chain sequence. This clone has a single count. Its antigen specificity is not known. Nothing much larger sits one base from this clone, and base qualities are not available. The CDR3 has 17 amino acids, counting the end cysteine and phenylalanine. Here the CDR3 DNA is all that survives: 51 bases in frame from base 1. V was cut back by 4 bases and J by 0 bases, leaving a gap of 14 bases between them. CDR1 and CDR2 (SGHDT, YYEEEE) derive from the germline V gene. This specimen belongs to a study of blood T cell repertoires in COVID-19 (TCRdb year 2020). Regarding the complete study: Samples from collaborators originated in the United States, Italy and Spain and spanned both the acute and convalescent phases of COVID-19. Where HLA class I and class II types were available, the types were taken from metadata supplied by the sample provider, not from assay-based typing. The repertoires were released in a freely available public database meant as a resource for research on the immune response to SARS-CoV-2. The prospective study material was composed of cDNA or gDNA derived from T cells, B-cell-depleted T cells, or PBMCs. The sample metadata nearly always contained a de-identified subject ID, COVID-19 status, age in years and sex. Subjects who had been exposed to COVID-19, were actively infected with it, or had recovered from it provided the deeply sampled blood TCRbeta repertoires that made up the dataset. Samples came from the ongoing ImmuneRACE study (first 160 participants) plus 1,254 subjects from 6 global collaborators. Broader findings and caveats from the paper: Clinical and demographic metadata were provided uncurated, with the amount varying by source and participant.

In the prospective study, participants were about 18 to 89 years old, resided in 24 geographic areas of the United States, and were enrolled through a virtual design. To assign participants to cohorts, the prospective study relied on clinical history that participants themselves reported in a screening survey and a study questionnaire. Exposed participants were defined as having been in contact with someone with a PCR-confirmed or clinician-diagnosed COVID-19 case within 2 weeks of study entry. Each participant in the prospective study had whole blood, serum and a nasopharyngeal or oropharyngeal swab collected by mobile phlebotomists. Over a roughly 2-month period, participants in the prospective study had the option of providing additional blood draws and questionnaires. Before DNA extraction, prospective study blood samples were shipped either frozen or at room temperature. TCRbeta CDR3 regions were amplified from genomic DNA using the immunoSEQ Assay, a bias-controlled multiplex PCR. The original pipeline was this. The number of nucleated cells in each sample was estimated by amplification of reference gene primers within the assay. Sequence reads were collapsed and filtered to measure the absolute abundance of every unique TCRbeta CDR3 rearrangement. Productive Simpson clonality was computed per sample as the square root of Simpson's diversity index over productive rearrangements. TCRdb provides this immuneACCESS table in a form limited to in-frame rearrangements. Some clones are lacking; in checked studies, under half of them reflect an unresolved V gene, and why the rest are absent is not known. Clone size and V and J calls were adopted from that table, with D and trimming inferred from the DNA. The table for this sample lists fewer than 300,000 clones; approximately 78% of them were counted only once. Of the sample, 5% is held by the ten largest clones.

The chain was built from TRBV5-6 and TRBJ2-6, with an unclear D gene assignment. The source is a man aged 35-49 years who had been exposed to COVID-19. The sequenced material came from PBMCs or T cells enriched from blood (not recorded which). The CDR3 protein: CASSSYGQNSGANVLTF. In nucleotides, the sequence is TGTGCCAGCAGCAGTTATGGGCAGAACTCTGGGGCCAACGTCCTGACTTTC. The variable domain in full, with residues beyond the CDR3 obtained from the reference TRBV5-6 and TRBJ2-6 genes, is DAGVTQSPTHLIKTRGQQVTLRCSPKSGHDTVSWYQQALGQGPQFIFQYYEEEERQRGNFPDRFSGHQFPNYSSELNVNALLLGDSALYLCASSSYGQNSGANVLTFGAGSRLTVL.